The rows below give T cell receptor beta chains drawn from one sample of a study of T cell responses to AZD1222 COVID-19 vaccine. The method was immunoSEQ multiplex PCR; TCRdb's version includes in-frame clones alone and lacks a portion of them. The profile covers more than 140,000 clones, with 89% appearing a single time and about 3% taken by the ten largest. This specimen consisted of peripheral blood, obtained on day 0 of AZD1222 vaccination. The receptors shown here come from an adult in good health. The CDR3 runs from the conserved cysteine through the conserved F or W. A D gene is named only where the DNA matches it firmly. Clone size is shown for a subset of rows, as once, few, many or a class of expanded clone.

D: TRBD1; V: TRBV15; J: TRBJ1-3; size: -; DNA: TGTGCCACTACAGACAGGGATAGTGGAAACACCATATATTTT; CDR3: CATTDRDSGNTIYF
D: TRBD1; V: TRBV29-1; J: TRBJ1-4; size: once; DNA: TGCAGCGTTGACGCGGGGACAGGGCATAATGAAAAACTGTTTTTT; CDR3: CSVDAGTGHNEKLFF
D: -; V: TRBV19; J: TRBJ2-5; size: -; DNA: TGTGCCAGTAGTACGCGGGGCGATTCAATAGGGACCCAGTACTTC; CDR3: CASSTRGDSIGTQYF
D: -; V: TRBV5-1; J: TRBJ1-1; size: -; DNA: TGCGCCAGCAGCTTGGCCTTTGGGGGGGCAGGAGGTCTGAACACTGAAGCTTTCTTT; CDR3: CASSLAFGGAGGLNTEAFF
D: TRBD1; V: TRBV19; J: TRBJ1-1; size: -; DNA: TGTGCCAGTAGTATTCGACAGGGCGTGGGCACTGAAGCTTTCTTT; CDR3: CASSIRQGVGTEAFF
D: TRBD2; V: TRBV7-9; J: TRBJ2-1; size: -; DNA: TGTGCCAGCAGCTTAGGGACTAGCGGGCCTCTCTACAATGAGCAGTTCTTC; CDR3: CASSLGTSGPLYNEQFF
D: -; V: TRBV6-1; J: TRBJ1-6; size: -; DNA: TGTGCCAGCAGTGAAGTGGTGTCCTATAATTCACCCCTCCACTTT; CDR3: CASSEVVSYNSPLHF
D: TRBD1; V: TRBV5-1; J: TRBJ2-5; size: -; DNA: TGCGCCAGCGGTGTCGGGACAGAAGGAGAGACCCAGTACTTC; CDR3: CASGVGTEGETQYF
D: -; V: TRBV4-3; J: TRBJ2-7; size: -; DNA: TGCGCCAGCAGCCAAGGTGGTGAACTACCCTACGAGCAGTACTTC; CDR3: CASSQGGELPYEQYF
D: -; V: TRBV13; J: TRBJ1-5; size: -; DNA: TGTGCCAGCAGCTTAGGAGGGTTGCAGCCCCAGCATTTT; CDR3: CASSLGGLQPQHF
D: -; V: TRBV2; J: TRBJ2-7; size: -; DNA: TGTGCCAGCACGGGGTACTCCTACGAGCAGTACTTC; CDR3: CASTGYSYEQYF
D: -; V: TRBV5-6; J: TRBJ1-6; size: -; DNA: TGTGCCAGCAGCCGCCGGAGTTTTAATTCACCCCTCCACTTT; CDR3: CASSRRSFNSPLHF
D: TRBD1; V: TRBV28; J: TRBJ1-2; size: -; DNA: TGTGCCAGCAGACCCTTGGGGACAGGGACATTGAGGGGCTACACCTTC; CDR3: CASRPLGTGTLRGYTF
D: TRBD1; V: TRBV6-5; J: TRBJ1-1; size: -; DNA: TGTGCCAGCAACCCGGGACAGGGGAGGGACACTGAAGCTTTCTTT; CDR3: CASNPGQGRDTEAFF
D: -; V: TRBV15; J: TRBJ2-1; size: -; DNA: TGTGCCACCAGCGGATTAAATGAGCAGTTCTTC; CDR3: CATSGLNEQFF
D: -; V: TRBV5-1; J: TRBJ2-2; size: -; DNA: TGCGCCAGCAGCAACAGCAACACCGGGGAGCTGTTTTTT; CDR3: CASSNSNTGELFF
D: TRBD1; V: TRBV6-6; J: TRBJ1-5; size: -; DNA: TGTGCCAGCAGTTACCCTACAGGGGTCGGCCAGCCCCAGCATTTT; CDR3: CASSYPTGVGQPQHF
D: -; V: TRBV3-1/TRBV3-2; J: TRBJ1-6; size: -; DNA: TGTGCCAGCAGGCGAACACGGGGCGGGACACCCCTCCACTTT; CDR3: CASRRTRGGTPLHF
D: TRBD1; V: TRBV3-1/TRBV3-2; J: TRBJ1-2; size: once; DNA: TGTGCCAGCAGCTCCCTTGGACAGGGTAACTATGGCTACACCTTC; CDR3: CASSSLGQGNYGYTF
D: -; V: TRBV18; J: TRBJ2-7; size: -; DNA: TGTGCCAGCTCACCACAATTCGCAACAGGGACCTACGAGCAGTACTTC; CDR3: CASSPQFATGTYEQYF
D: -; V: TRBV2; J: TRBJ1-1; size: once; DNA: TGTGCCAGCACCCACAGAGTGTTCACTGAAGCTTTCTTT; CDR3: CASTHRVFTEAFF
D: -; V: TRBV11-3; J: TRBJ1-2; size: -; DNA: TGTGCCAGCAGCTTAGATCGACGGGGTGTGGGCTACACCTTC; CDR3: CASSLDRRGVGYTF
D: TRBD1; V: TRBV19; J: TRBJ2-4; size: -; DNA: TGTGCCAGTAAACGGACAGGGGCGTTAGCCAAAAACATTCAGTACTTC; CDR3: CASKRTGALAKNIQYF
D: -; V: TRBV4-2; J: TRBJ1-6; size: -; DNA: TGTGCCAGCAGCCAAGGTGGGGTTATCGATAATTCACCCCTCCACTTT; CDR3: CASSQGGVIDNSPLHF
D: -; V: TRBV24-1; J: TRBJ2-3; size: -; DNA: TGTGCCACCAGTGACCGGACTACCGGCACAGATACGCAGTATTTT; CDR3: CATSDRTTGTDTQYF
D: TRBD1; V: TRBV30; J: TRBJ1-6; size: -; DNA: TGTGCCTGGAGTGTACGGGGACAGACTTATAATTCACCCCTCCACTTT; CDR3: CAWSVRGQTYNSPLHF
D: TRBD1; V: TRBV10-3; J: TRBJ2-7; size: -; DNA: TGTGCCATCAGTGTTCGTGCGACAGGGGAGCAGTACTTC; CDR3: CAISVRATGEQYF
D: TRBD1; V: TRBV7-8; J: TRBJ2-5; size: -; DNA: TGTGCCAGCAACCGACAGGGTTACAAGACCCAGTACTTC; CDR3: CASNRQGYKTQYF
D: -; V: TRBV7-3; J: TRBJ2-2; size: -; DNA: TGTGCCAGCAGGTTGGGCAACACCGGGGAGCTGTTTTTT; CDR3: CASRLGNTGELFF
D: -; V: TRBV12-3/TRBV12-4; J: TRBJ1-2; size: -; DNA: TGTGCCAGCAGTCTACACAGCGTTGGCTACACCTTC; CDR3: CASSLHSVGYTF
D: -; V: TRBV5-1; J: TRBJ2-2; size: -; DNA: TGCGCCAGCAGAGTACTTTTCACCGGGGAGCTGTTTTTT; CDR3: CASRVLFTGELFF
D: -; V: TRBV7-8; J: TRBJ1-1; size: -; DNA: TGTGCCAGCAGCACTAGAAAGGACGGAAGCACTGAAGCTTTCTTT; CDR3: CASSTRKDGSTEAFF
D: -; V: TRBV7-8; J: TRBJ2-2; size: once; DNA: TGTGCCAGCAGCTTACGACGGGTGGCGAACACCGGGGAGCTGTTTTTT; CDR3: CASSLRRVANTGELFF
D: -; V: TRBV7-8; J: TRBJ1-2; size: -; DNA: TGTGCCAGCAGCCCGCTTGTTGAGTGGACCTATGGCTACACCTTC; CDR3: CASSPLVEWTYGYTF
D: TRBD2; V: TRBV27; J: TRBJ2-7; size: -; DNA: TGTGCCAGCTCGGGTTGGGGGGGGGTAGCCTACGAGCAGTACTTC; CDR3: CASSGWGGVAYEQYF
D: -; V: TRBV19; J: TRBJ1-1; size: -; DNA: TGTGCCAGTAGTATTAACGGTGAAGCTTTCTTT; CDR3: CASSINGEAFF
D: TRBD2; V: TRBV5-5; J: TRBJ2-1; size: once; DNA: TGTGCCAGCAGCATCCGGGACTACTTAGGGGAGCAGTTCTTC; CDR3: CASSIRDYLGEQFF
D: TRBD2; V: TRBV20-1; J: TRBJ2-1; size: once; DNA: TGCAGTGCTAGTGGTAGCGGGTCGCAGTTCTTC; CDR3: CSASGSGSQFF
D: -; V: TRBV4-2; J: TRBJ1-2; size: -; DNA: TGTGCCAGCAGCCAAGATTTAGGGGGACTCGGCTACACCTTC; CDR3: CASSQDLGGLGYTF
D: -; V: TRBV30; J: TRBJ1-1; size: medium-sized; DNA: TGTGCCTGGGGGGACGGGCAGGGGATCACTGAAGCTTTCTTT; CDR3: CAWGDGQGITEAFF
D: -; V: TRBV28; J: TRBJ2-7; size: once; DNA: TGTGCCAGCAGTTTAGGCCAGGGCCCCCACGGGCAGTACTTC; CDR3: CASSLGQGPHGQYF
D: TRBD1; V: TRBV5-1; J: TRBJ1-1; size: -; DNA: TGCGCCAGCAGCTTGGCCCGTCTTTCAGGGGGCCACACTGAAGCTTTCTTT; CDR3: CASSLARLSGGHTEAFF